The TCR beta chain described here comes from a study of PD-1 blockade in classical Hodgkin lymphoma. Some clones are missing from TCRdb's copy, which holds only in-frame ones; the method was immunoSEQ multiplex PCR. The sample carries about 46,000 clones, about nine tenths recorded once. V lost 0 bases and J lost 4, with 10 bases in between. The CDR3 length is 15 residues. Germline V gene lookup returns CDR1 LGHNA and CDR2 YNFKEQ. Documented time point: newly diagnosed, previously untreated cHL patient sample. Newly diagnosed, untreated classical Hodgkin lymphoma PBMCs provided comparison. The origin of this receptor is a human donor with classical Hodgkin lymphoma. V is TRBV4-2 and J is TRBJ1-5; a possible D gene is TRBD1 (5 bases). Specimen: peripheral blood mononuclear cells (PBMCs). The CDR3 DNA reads TGTGCCAGCAGCCAAGAGCAGGGAGGGAATCAGCCCCAGCATTTT. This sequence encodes CASSQEQGGNQPQHF.